These 20 T cell receptor beta chains share one sample of origin, sequenced in a study of response to subunit inactivated influenza vaccine. TCRdb used MiXCR to reprocess the RT-PCR reads, holding one entry per CDR3 protein. The data show about 570,000 distinct CDR3 sequences, 12% seen once. This specimen was PBMCs from blood, taken on the day of vaccination. The receptors stem from a man aged 50 or older who received an inactivated influenza vaccine.

The chain is built from TRBV11-2 and TRBJ2-7; D gene uncertain. CDR3 length equals 14 residues. The V end lost 4 bases, the J end lost 0 bases, and 10 bases lay between the germline ends. Germline-derived CDR1 and CDR2 are SGHAT and FQNNGV. The CDR3 DNA is TGTGCCAGCAGCTCTGGCCCCTTCTCCTACGAGCAGTACTTC. Amino acid sequence: CASSSGPFSYEQYF.

This clonotype was recorded a few times. The CDR3 spells CASSSGQGSDTQYF. CDR3 DNA sequence: TGTGCCAGCAGTTCAGGACAGGGCTCAGATACGCAGTATTTT. The chain carries TRBV28 and TRBJ2-3; 8 positions agree with TRBD1. The germline V gene has CDR1 MDHEN and CDR2 SYDVKM. The CDR3 sequence is 14 residues long. Germline trimming cut 4 bases from V and 4 bases from J; bases unmatched to any gene: 4.

The chain has TRBV28 and TRBJ2-2; 14 nucleotides match TRBD2. Germline CDR1 reads MDHEN; CDR2 reads SYDVKM. J lost 6 bases, V lost 5 bases, and 5 bases had no gene match. This CDR3 has 16 amino acids. The CDR3 protein is CASSPQTSGRAGELFF. The DNA for the CDR3 is TGTGCCAGCAGTCCTCAGACTAGCGGGAGGGCCGGGGAGCTGTTTTTT.

This clonotype occurred many times. The chain recombines TRBV6-5 with TRBJ2-7, with unresolved D. The CDR3 has 16 amino acids. The V gene's germline CDR1 is MNHEY and CDR2 SVGAGI. The V and J ends lost 2 bases and 0 bases respectively, with 14 bases between them. CDR3 loop: CASSYGSGTSSYEQYF. The CDR3 DNA reads as TGTGCCAGCAGTTACGGGTCTGGTACCAGCTCCTACGAGCAGTACTTC.

This clonotype has at least ten counts. The gene calls are TRBV7-2 and TRBJ2-3; D gene uncertain. The CDR3 sequence is 14 residues long. Trimming shortened V by 0 bases and J by 0 bases, and 4 bases separated the two germline ends. Germline V gene data show CDR1 as SGHTA and CDR2 as FQGNSA. CDR3 DNA sequence: TGTGCCAGCAGCTTAGCTAGCAGCACAGATACGCAGTATTTT. Amino acid sequence: CASSLASSTDTQYF.

This clonotype was seen a handful of times. V and J are TRBV28 and TRBJ2-1; TRBD2 agrees at 10 bases. This CDR3 is 16 amino acids long. Trimming at V came to 4 bases and at J to 7 bases, leaving 10 bases not matched to a gene. Germline values: CDR1 MDHEN, CDR2 SYDVKM. CDR3 in DNA: TGTGCCAGCAGTTCCCCTAGCGGGAGAGGATTTAATGAGCAGTTCTTC. It encodes CASSSPSGRGFNEQFF.

This clonotype appeared a few times. This chain uses TRBV10-3 with TRBJ2-2; the D gene is possibly TRBD2 (5 bases). Germline loops: CDR1 ENHRY, CDR2 SYGVKD. The CDR3 loop spans 16 amino acids. V was cut by 0 bases and J by 3 bases, with 11 bases left in between. The CDR3 loop is CAISESVGLYTGELFF. Written as DNA, the CDR3 is TGTGCCATCAGTGAGTCGGTTGGACTTTACACCGGGGAGCTGTTTTTT.

This clonotype was recorded a few times. The chain carries TRBV6-5 and TRBJ2-7; D is ambiguous. This CDR3 is 13 amino acids long. The V end lost 6 bases, the J end lost 3 bases, and 12 bases lay between the germline ends. From germline, CDR1 is MNHEY and CDR2 SVGAGI. CDR3 bases: TGTGCCAGCAGGTATGGCACCTTCTACGAGCAGTACTTC. It is translated as CASRYGTFYEQYF.

The chain has TRBV29-1 and TRBJ2-7; D is possibly TRBD1 (7 bases). Trimming stripped 6 bases from V and 3 bases from J, with 21 bases between. CDR1 SQVTM and CDR2 ANQGSEA come from the germline V gene. The CDR3 spans 15 residues. The CDR3 region is CSVSRGSGGGYEQYF. The CDR3 bases are TGCAGCGTATCCAGGGGGAGCGGAGGGGGCTACGAGCAGTACTTC.

This chain joins TRBV6-5 and TRBJ2-1; 12 nucleotides match TRBD2. This CDR3 comprises 17 residues. Germline CDR1 reads MNHEY; CDR2 reads SVGAGI. V was pared by 2 bases and J by 2 bases, with 4 bases of the junction left unmatched. CDR3 in amino acids: CASSYTSGGPPYNEQFF. The CDR3 bases are TGTGCCAGCAGTTACACTAGCGGGGGGCCGCCCTACAATGAGCAGTTCTTC.

In this sample, this clonotype turned up a few times. V usage is TRBV20-1 and J usage is TRBJ2-7; the D is unclear. Germline CDR1 is DFQATT and CDR2 is SNEGSKA (reference sequence). The CDR3 length is 12 residues. The V and J ends lost 4 bases and 4 bases respectively, with 11 bases between them. The CDR3 sequence: CSATEMGYEQYF. The CDR3 DNA sequence: TGCAGTGCTACCGAAATGGGGTACGAGCAGTACTTC.

This chain uses TRBV6-1 with TRBJ2-7; 11 bases align to TRBD2. Germline V lookup: CDR1 MNHNS, CDR2 SASEGT. The CDR3 extends over 15 amino acids. J was trimmed by 5 bases and V by 6 bases; bases with no gene match: 9. In DNA, the CDR3 is TGTGCCAGCAGCAGTAGCGGGGGGGCCTACAACGAGCAGTACTTC. Protein sequence: CASSSSGGAYNEQYF.

A few counts support this clonotype. The rearrangement links TRBV2 to TRBJ2-7; the D is unclear. Deletions cut 4 bases from V and 0 bases from J, with 10 bases between. The CDR3 length is 14 residues. CDR1 is SNHLY, CDR2 FYNNEI, per germline. For the CDR3, the DNA is TGTGCCAGCAGTGTAGACACTTACTCCTACGAGCAGTACTTC. Its translation: CASSVDTYSYEQYF.

This clonotype was picked up many times. The CDR3 loop is CASSILAGSETQYF. The CDR3 DNA reads as TGCGCCAGCAGCATACTAGCGGGAAGCGAGACCCAGTACTTC. The rearrangement joins TRBV5-1 to TRBJ2-5, with TRBD2 identical over 10 bases. Trimming removed 4 bases from V and 5 bases from J; junction bases left unmatched: 5. The CDR3 loop spans 14 amino acids. The V gene's germline CDR1 is SGHRS and CDR2 YFSETQ.

CDR3 region: CASKGQGGYEQYF. For the CDR3, the DNA is TGTGCCAGCAAAGGGCAGGGGGGATACGAGCAGTACTTC. The rearrangement links TRBV2 to TRBJ2-7, with D possibly matching TRBD1 (7 bases). The germline V and J ends were trimmed by 7 bases and 4 bases, with 14 bases remaining between them. Germline CDR1 and CDR2: SNHLY and FYNNEI. The CDR3 runs to 13 residues.

This clonotype has a handful of counts. This chain connects TRBV6-2 or TRBV6-3 to TRBJ2-1; weak D call: TRBD2 (6 bases). Per germline, CDR1 MNHEY and CDR2 SVGEGT. Deletions cut 6 bases from V and 0 bases from J, with 9 bases between. The CDR3 contains 14 residues. In DNA, the CDR3 is TGTGCCAGCAGGAGCGGGCTCTCCTACAATGAGCAGTTCTTC. Residues: CASRSGLSYNEQFF.

In its sample, this clonotype was seen a few times. This sequence joins TRBV12-3 or TRBV12-4 and TRBJ2-1; 14 bases are shared with TRBD2. There are 17 residues in the CDR3. V shed 3 bases and J 4 bases; nucleotides not matched to a gene: 5. The CDR3 sequence is CASSFGTSGGRYNEQFF. The CDR3 DNA is TGTGCCAGCAGTTTTGGGACTAGCGGGGGAAGATACAATGAGCAGTTCTTC.

This clonotype was detected many times. V usage is TRBV28 and J usage is TRBJ2-1; D is possibly TRBD1 (6 bases). V lost 5 bases and J lost 7, with 9 bases in between. Germline lookup yields CDR1 MDHEN and CDR2 SYDVKM. This CDR3 is 12 amino acids long. The CDR3 nucleotides read TGTGCCAGCAGTCCAACAGGGAATGAGCAGTTCTTC. It yields the protein CASSPTGNEQFF.

A few counts support this clonotype. This rearrangement joins TRBV15 to TRBJ2-1; D is uncertain. This CDR3 is built from 13 residues. The V end lost 3 bases, the J end lost 8 bases, and 11 bases lay between the germline ends. Looked up from germline, CDR1 is LNHNV and CDR2 is YYDKDF (reference sequence). CDR3 residues: CATSRAKRDEQFF. The CDR3 region has the DNA TGTGCCACCAGCAGGGCTAAAAGGGATGAGCAGTTCTTC. Full variable domain (missing parts from reference TRBV15 and TRBJ2-1): DAMVIQNPRYQVTQFGKPVTLSCSQTLNHNVMYWYQQKSSQAPKLLFHYYDKDFNNEADTPDNFQSRRPNTSFCFLDIRSPGLGDTAMYLCATSRAKRDEQFFGPGTRLTVL.

This clonotype was counted many times. The chain employs TRBV9 and TRBJ2-3; weak D call: TRBD1 (5 bases). CDR3 length: 15 residues. CDR1 is SGDLS and CDR2 is YYNGEE in the germline V gene. Trimming cost V 0 bases and J 2 bases, with 10 bases left between them. CDR3 sequence (DNA): TGTGCCAGCAGCGTAGCTCTAGGGGACACAGATACGCAGTATTTT. Its translation: CASSVALGDTDTQYF.